What follows are 21 T cell receptor beta chains derived from one specimen sequenced in a study of T cells in Graves' hyperthyroidism and ophthalmopathy (dated by TCRdb to between 2019 and 2020). The library relied on multiplex PCR. The sequencing machine was an Illumina HiSeq 2000. TCR beta CDR3 regions were amplified from RNA transcripts. For the first round of RT-PCR on the TCR CDR3, the HTBI primer set was used together with the Qiagen OneStep RT-PCR kit. Through fastp at Q25 and MiXCR, TCRdb rebuilt clones from the public reads, retaining in-frame beta chains. Rows matching on CDR3 protein sequence are summarized as one entry with the most common DNA and genes. The table for this sample lists under 700,000 distinct CDR3 sequences; 16% of them were counted only once. About 20% of the sample is in the top ten clones. The source material was blood. The receptors here all came from a woman aged 18 to 35 with Graves' hyperthyroidism.

Concerning this clonotype: This may arise from a read error, as a much more abundant clone is one base away. The gene calls are TRBV12-3 or TRBV12-4 and TRBJ1-1; TRBD1 agrees at 10 bases. The V segment lost 6 bases and the J segment 12 bases; nucleotides outside the gene matches: 7. The CDR3 totals 12 residues. The CDR3 sequence: CASRSDRGPTFF. Written as DNA, the CDR3 is TGTGCCAGCAGATCCGACAGGGGGCCGACTTTCTTT.

This clonotype was picked up many times. J is TRBJ2-2 and V is TRBV11-3; no definite D call. The germline V gene has CDR1 SGHNT and CDR2 YENEEA. The CDR3 spans 15 residues. Trimming left V 5 bases short and J 4 bases short, with 14 bases between. The CDR3 DNA reads as TGTGCCAGCAGCCTCGTTCGAGCCGGCACCGGGGAGCTGTTTTTT. It encodes CASSLVRAGTGELFF.

The chain recombines TRBV7-9 with TRBJ1-2; D may be TRBD1 (6 bases). V was clipped by 6 bases and J by 2 bases, with 13 bases between them. From germline, CDR1 is SEHNR and CDR2 FQNEAQ (reference sequence). CDR3 length: 14 residues. The DNA for the CDR3 is TGTGCCAGCAGGGCCCGGACAGCGAACTATGGCTACACCTTC. This codes for CASRARTANYGYTF.

The chain joins TRBV30 to TRBJ1-1; D is ambiguous. The V gene lost 1 base and the J gene lost 5 bases, with 8 bases spanning the gap. The CDR3 is made up of 12 amino acids. In germline, CDR1 is GTSNPN, CDR2 SVGIG (reference sequence). The CDR3 region has the DNA TGTGCCTGGAGTGCCTTGAGGACTGAAGCTTTCTTT. Amino acid sequence: CAWSALRTEAFF.

This chain connects TRBV19 to TRBJ2-7; 11 bases are shared with TRBD2. This CDR3 comprises 18 residues. Losses at the gene ends were 1 base for V and 2 bases for J; bases not matched to a gene: 10. The germline CDR1 and CDR2 sequences are LNHDA and SQIVND (reference sequence). The DNA of the CDR3 is TGTGCCAGTAGTATAGTCGGAATAGCGGGAGGGCAAGCCTACGAGCAGTACTTC. This codes for CASSIVGIAGGQAYEQYF.

The V and J genes are TRBV7-2 and TRBJ2-5; TRBD1 is a possible D gene (5 bases). Germline CDR1 reads SGHTA; CDR2 reads FQGNSA. The CDR3 spans 13 residues. V was trimmed by 5 bases and J by 7 bases, leaving 14 bases between them. The CDR3 is CASSPQGGTTQYF. CDR3 nucleotides: TGTGCCAGCAGCCCCCAGGGTGGTACGACCCAGTACTTC. Together with reference TRBV7-2 and TRBJ2-5, the CDR3 gives the full variable domain: GAGVSQSPSNKVTEKGKDVELRCDPISGHTALYWYRQSLGQGLEFLIYFQGNSAPDKSGLPSDRFSAERTGGSVSTLTIQRTQQEDSAVYLCASSPQGGTTQYFGPGTRLLVL.

Note on this clonotype: Germline and junction disagree at one end, which may indicate a read error. This chain joins TRBV5-1 and TRBJ1-1; no definite D call. Per the germline V gene, CDR1 is SGHRS and CDR2 is YFSETQ. The CDR3 covers 13 residues. In nucleotides, the CDR3 is TGCGCCAGCAGCTTGGTGGTCGGATCTGATGCTTTCTTT. Residues: CASSLVVGSDAFF.

This chain uses TRBV15 with TRBJ1-2, with D hard to call. The V and J ends lost 0 bases and 8 bases respectively, with 13 bases between them. CDR1 is LNHNV and CDR2 is YYDKDF in the germline V gene (reference sequence). This CDR3 has 14 residues. The CDR3, as DNA: TGTGCCACCAGCAGAGAATCTGGGAGCTGGGGCTACACCTTC. Translating it yields CATSRESGSWGYTF.

V and J are TRBV12-5 and TRBJ2-7; 10 bases fit TRBD2. This CDR3 is 12 amino acids long. The J segment lost 4 bases and the V segment lost 6 bases, leaving 0 bases of the junction unmatched. Per the germline V gene, CDR1 is LGHNT and CDR2 is FRNRAP. CDR3: CASGLAGYEQYF. The CDR3 DNA reads TGTGCTAGTGGACTAGCGGGGTACGAGCAGTACTTC.

This clonotype was seen a handful of times. This may come from a read error, since a much larger clone is one base off. This chain links TRBV28 with TRBJ2-1; a weak D match, TRBD2 (5 bases). CDR1 MDHEN and CDR2 SYDVKM come from the germline V gene. V lost 9 bases to trimming and J lost 4 bases, with 16 bases between them. The CDR3 is 14 amino acids. CDR3 in DNA: TGTGCCAGTGTACCTGGTGGGAGTTACAATGAGCAGTTCTTC. It yields the protein CASVPGGSYNEQFF.

Only a few counts were recorded for this clonotype. The chain combines TRBV5-1 with TRBJ1-2; the D is unclear. This CDR3 has 12 amino acids. Germline V gene lookup returns CDR1 SGHRS and CDR2 YFSETQ. Trimming removed 0 bases from V and 9 bases from J, with 9 bases in between. The CDR3 spells CASSLVGPSYTF. Here the CDR3 DNA reads TGCGCCAGCAGCTTGGTGGGCCCAAGCTACACCTTC.

There are many counts of this clonotype. The CDR3, as DNA: TGTGCCAGCAGTCCCACAGGGGTCCCGAACACTGAAGCTTTCTTT. It codes for CASSPTGVPNTEAFF. The V call is TRBV28, the J call TRBJ1-1; 7 bases align to TRBD1. Germline CDR1 and CDR2: MDHEN and SYDVKM. This CDR3 has 15 residues. V was clipped by 5 bases and J by 1 base; unmatched bases: 7.

This clonotype came up many times. This rearrangement joins TRBV10-1 to TRBJ2-1, with unresolved D. Deletions cut 0 bases from V and 0 bases from J, with 15 bases between. From germline, CDR1 is WNHNN and CDR2 SYGVQD (reference sequence). The CDR3 extends over 18 amino acids. The CDR3 spells CASSESFHRANSYNEQFF. The DNA of the CDR3 is TGCGCCAGCAGTGAGTCGTTCCATAGGGCGAACTCCTACAATGAGCAGTTCTTC.

This clonotype was observed at least ten times. The J gene is TRBJ1-2, the V gene TRBV29-1, with 7 positions matching TRBD1. The CDR3 has 15 residues. Looked up from germline, CDR1 is SQVTM and CDR2 is ANQGSEA. V lost 1 base to trimming and J lost 2 bases; unmatched junction nucleotides: 7. The CDR3, as DNA: TGCAGCGTTGAAGTAGGAGGGGGCGAGAACTATGGCTACACCTTC. As protein: CSVEVGGGENYGYTF. The variable domain in full, completed from reference TRBV29-1 and TRBJ1-2, reads SAVISQKPSRDICQRGTSLTIQCQVDSQVTMMFWYRQQPGQSLTLIATANQGSEATYESGFVIDKFPISRPNLTFSTLTVSNMSPEDSSIYLCSVEVGGGENYGYTFGSGTRLTVV.

The chain has TRBV12-3 or TRBV12-4 and TRBJ2-2; no firm D call. Trimming stripped 5 bases from V and 3 bases from J, with 7 bases between. The CDR3 has 13 amino acids. CDR3 coding DNA: TGTGCCAGCAGTGACCTAGACACCGGGGAGCTGTTTTTT. This gives the protein CASSDLDTGELFF.

The chain joins TRBV11-1 to TRBJ1-1; D might be TRBD1 (6 bases). Trimming pared 5 bases from V and 6 bases from J, leaving 19 bases between. Germline V lookup: CDR1 SGHAT, CDR2 FQDESV (reference sequence). CDR3 length: 15 residues. CDR3 loop: CASSDFRQEVAEAFF. The CDR3 DNA sequence: TGTGCCAGCAGCGATTTTAGACAGGAGGTGGCTGAAGCTTTCTTT.

This chain uses TRBV5-6 with TRBJ1-1; no clear D. Germline V gene sequence: CDR1 SGHDT, CDR2 YYEEEE. V was cut by 2 bases and J by 0 bases, with 17 bases left in between. CDR3 length: 17 residues. The CDR3 nucleotides read TGTGCCAGCAGCTTAGGTGGCTTCAGAAGGATGAACACTGAAGCTTTCTTT. Translated, it gives CASSLGGFRRMNTEAFF.

As for this clonotype: The junction departs from germline at one end; a sequencing error may be responsible. The chain combines TRBV20-1 with TRBJ2-3, with TRBD2 matching 9 bases. There are 17 residues in the CDR3. The germline gives CDR1 DFQATT, CDR2 SNEGSKA (reference sequence). CDR3: CSARDLAGGILTYTQYF. As DNA, the CDR3 is TGCAGTGCTAGAGATTTGGCGGGAGGGATTCTCACATATACGCAGTATTTT.

The table lists this clonotype with many counts. The chain is built from TRBV7-8 and TRBJ1-1, with no clear D. V lost 5 bases to trimming and J lost 3 bases, with 7 bases between them. The germline CDR1 and CDR2 sequences are SGHVS and FQNEAQ. The CDR3 sequence is 12 residues long. Here the CDR3 reads CASSPFDTEAFF. Here the CDR3 DNA reads TGTGCCAGCAGCCCGTTCGACACTGAAGCTTTCTTT.

For this clonotype: This sequence may be a read error, since a much larger clone differs from it by one base. V usage is TRBV6-2 or TRBV6-3 and J usage is TRBJ2-1, with D perhaps TRBD2 (6 bases). Germline values: CDR1 MNHEY, CDR2 SVGEGT. V lost 7 bases and J lost 4, with 11 bases in between. The CDR3 loop spans 13 amino acids. Here the CDR3 DNA reads TGTGCCAGCAACGCCGGGGGTTACAATGAGCAGTTCTTC. It specifies CASNAGGYNEQFF.

This clonotype was seen a handful of times. The rearrangement links TRBV19 to TRBJ1-3; D call uncertain. CDR3 length: 17 amino acids. Per germline, CDR1 LNHDA and CDR2 SQIVND (reference sequence). The ends were cut back, 2 bases at V and 0 bases at J, with 14 bases in the middle. This chain's CDR3 is CASSILGAKISGNTIYF. The CDR3 DNA follows: TGTGCCAGTAGTATATTGGGCGCGAAAATCTCTGGAAACACCATATATTTT. The whole variable domain, filled in from reference TRBV19 and TRBJ1-3, reads DGGITQSPKYLFRKEGQNVTLSCEQNLNHDAMYWYRQDPGQGLRLIYYSQIVNDFQKGDIAEGYSVSREKKESFPLTVTSAQKNPTAFYLCASSILGAKISGNTIYFGEGSWLTVV.